This entry concerns a single T cell receptor (beta chain). The antigen remains unidentified. The data were obtained in a study of response to subunit inactivated influenza vaccine. Each CDR3 protein gets one entry after TCRdb re-called the RT-PCR reads with MiXCR. The sample carries hundreds of thousands of distinct CDR3 sequences, about 18% recorded once. The CDR3 covers 13 residues. V was pared by 3 bases and J by 1 base, with 9 bases between. The germline gives CDR1 DFQATT, CDR2 SNEGSKA (reference sequence). Study conclusions and caveats: The authors offered the suggestion that each seasonal influenza vaccination recruits few new T cells.

The sequence came from a man in his fifties or sixties who received an inactivated influenza vaccine. The V and J genes are TRBV20-1 and TRBJ1-1, with D unresolved. This specimen was PBMCs from blood, taken approximately 5 days after vaccination. In DNA form, the CDR3 reads TGCAGTGCTAGTCGGACCGAGAACACTGAAGCTTTCTTT. Amino acids: CSASRTENTEAFF.